This T cell receptor (beta chain) was identified during a study of monozygotic twins with inflammatory bowel disease. TCRdb reprocessed the 5' RACE reads, with one entry per CDR3 protein and no DNA. The sample includes around 380,000 distinct CDR3 sequences. Per germline, CDR1 MNHNS and CDR2 SASEGT. The length of the CDR3 is 16 residues. The receptor was isolated from a human donor with ulcerative colitis or Crohn's disease, or a healthy co-twin of an affected twin (not recorded which). The rearrangement joins TRBV6-1 to TRBJ2-6; lacking DNA, the TRBD1 call made by TCRdb goes unchecked. The sample was blood. The CDR3 reads CASSRDRASGANVLTF.